The clone carrying this T cell receptor (beta chain) occurred a few times. Its target is unknown. The entry originates in a study of CD8+ T cells in alopecia areata. The wider study: Oral tofacitinib (5 to 10 mg twice daily) was administered to treated patients. Broader study findings: There were also resident alphabeta T cells of normal skin sequenced in scalp samples. Compared with normal scalp, lesional scalp had higher clonality and more expanded CD8+ clones.

This CDR3 is built from 16 residues. Germline V gives CDR1 SGHTA, CDR2 FQGTGA. V dropped 0 bases and J dropped 7; count of bases not matched to a gene: 8. Alopecia areata patients provided lesional scalp punch biopsies and peripheral blood, both collected for the study. RNA extraction was followed by reverse transcription into cDNA, which acted as the sequencing template. Assay: immunoSEQ multiplex PCR; the TCRdb copy retains only in-frame clones and omits some. The profile shows over 95,000 clones, approximately 42% of them singletons. This clonotype originated in a human donor with alopecia areata. Sequenced: CD4+ T cells sorted from blood. The chain recombines TRBV7-3 with TRBJ2-1, with 8 positions matching TRBD2. CDR3 bases: TGTGCCAGCAGCTTAACGGTTGCGGGGGGCTGGAATGAGCAGTTCTTC. Translation: CASSLTVAGGWNEQFF.